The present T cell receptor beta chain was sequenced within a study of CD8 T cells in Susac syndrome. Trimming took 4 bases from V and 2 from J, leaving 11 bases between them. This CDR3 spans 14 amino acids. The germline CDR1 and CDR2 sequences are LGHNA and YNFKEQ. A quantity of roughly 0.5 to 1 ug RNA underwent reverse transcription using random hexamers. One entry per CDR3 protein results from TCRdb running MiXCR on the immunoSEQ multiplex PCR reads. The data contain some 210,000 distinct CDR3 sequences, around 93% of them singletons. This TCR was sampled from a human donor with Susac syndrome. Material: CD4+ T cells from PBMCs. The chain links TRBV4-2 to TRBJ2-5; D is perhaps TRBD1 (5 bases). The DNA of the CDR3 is TGTGCCAGCAGCCGAAACAGGATTCAAGAGACCCAGTACTTC. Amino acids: CASSRNRIQETQYF.